These 22 T cell receptor beta chains originate from one sample sequenced in a study of T cell responses to AZD1222 COVID-19 vaccine. Only in-frame clones appear in the TCRdb table, and some are missing; sequencing was by immunoSEQ multiplex PCR. The sample has about 150,000 clones, more than 70% seen once; the top ten hold more than 3%. The material sequenced was peripheral blood, taken on day 0 of MenACWY control vaccination. These receptors all come from an adult in good health.

This chain joins TRBV3-1 (or the pseudogene TRBV3-2) and TRBJ2-7; 8 bases map to TRBD1. The CDR3 spans 16 residues. Germline CDR1 reads LGHDT; CDR2 reads YNNKEL (reference sequence). J was trimmed by 5 bases and V by 4 bases; bases with no gene match: 13. CDR3 nucleotides: TGTGCCAGCAGCCCTCTAACAGGGGGGTGGATTAACGAGCAGTACTTC. This gives the protein CASSPLTGGWINEQYF.

The J gene is TRBJ1-4, the V gene TRBV27; D is possibly TRBD1 (6 bases). V was shortened by 6 bases and J by 2 bases, with 16 bases between the two germline ends. This CDR3 has 16 amino acids. Germline values: CDR1 MNHEY, CDR2 SMNVEV (reference sequence). The CDR3 region has the DNA TGTGCCAGCAGCCTGGGGGGGGCAGGGACTAATGAAAAACTGTTTTTT. Protein sequence: CASSLGGAGTNEKLFF.

In its sample, this clone was seen a few times. The V call is TRBV6-5, the J call TRBJ1-6, with D possibly TRBD1 on 5 matching bases. The CDR3 has 16 amino acids. Germline loops: CDR1 MNHEY, CDR2 SVGAGI. Trimming took off 0 bases at V and 3 bases at J, with 9 bases between the two ends. The CDR3 here is CASSYSGGDYNSPLHF. The CDR3 bases are TGTGCCAGCAGTTACTCCGGGGGGGACTATAATTCACCCCTCCACTTT.

The chain is built from TRBV11-2 and TRBJ2-7, with 7 bases fitting TRBD2. CDR1 is SGHAT, CDR2 FQNNGV, per germline. V shed 3 bases and J 4 bases; nucleotides not matched to a gene: 9. CDR3 size: 15 residues. The CDR3 DNA sequence: TGTGCCAGCAGCTTGGGACGGAGGCGGGAGTACGAGCAGTACTTC. Translated, it gives CASSLGRRREYEQYF.

The V and J genes are TRBV29-1 and TRBJ1-1; perhaps TRBD1 as D (6 bases). V lost 4 bases and J lost 4, with 13 bases in between. The CDR3 sequence is 13 residues long. Germline V gene lookup returns CDR1 SQVTM and CDR2 ANQGSEA. CDR3 sequence (DNA): TGCAGCGTTGCTTTCAGGGGAGGCACTGAAGCTTTCTTT. It translates to CSVAFRGGTEAFF.

The rearrangement joins TRBV11-3 to TRBJ2-3; 8 nucleotides align to TRBD2. Germline trimming cut 5 bases from V and 0 bases from J; bases unmatched to any gene: 4. Germline V gene lookup returns CDR1 SGHNT and CDR2 YENEEA. This CDR3 contains 15 residues. The CDR3 spells CASSRGGGSTDTQYF. Written as DNA, the CDR3 is TGTGCCAGCAGCCGGGGCGGGGGGAGCACAGATACGCAGTATTTT. The whole variable domain, remainder taken from reference TRBV11-3 and TRBJ2-3, is EAGVVQSPRYKIIEKKQPVAFWCNPISGHNTLYWYLQNLGQGPELLIRYENEEAVDDSQLPKDRFSAERLKGVDSTLKIQPAELGDSAVYLCASSRGGGSTDTQYFGPGTRLTVL.

The chain has TRBV2 and TRBJ1-1, with 7 bases that match TRBD1. CDR1 is SNHLY, CDR2 FYNNEI, per germline. V gave up 4 bases and J gave up 8 bases; unmatched junction bases: 1. CDR3 size: 11 residues. CDR3 coding DNA: TGTGCCAGCAGTGGACAGGGAGAAGCTTTCTTT. It yields the protein CASSGQGEAFF.

This clone was seen just once. The chain joins TRBV24-1 to TRBJ2-7; the match to TRBD2 covers 11 bases. The CDR3 length is 16 residues. The V and J ends lost 9 bases and 6 bases, in that order; junction bases with no gene match: 15. Germline CDR1 is KGHDR and CDR2 is SFDVKD. The CDR3 reads CATSTSGTPGTGEQYF. The CDR3 nucleotides read TGTGCCACCTCGACTAGCGGGACACCCGGGACCGGCGAGCAGTACTTC.

V is TRBV2 and J is TRBJ1-4, with D possibly TRBD1 on 6 matching bases. CDR1 is SNHLY, CDR2 FYNNEI, per germline. V dropped 8 bases and J dropped 8 bases, with 18 bases sitting between them. The CDR3 loop spans 14 amino acids. The CDR3 reads CASLPRTGWEKLFF. In DNA, the CDR3 is TGTGCCAGCTTGCCGCGTACAGGGTGGGAAAAACTGTTTTTT.

V gene TRBV4-1 combines with J gene TRBJ1-1; D gene uncertain. The ends were cut back, 0 bases at V and 5 bases at J, with 16 bases in the middle. CDR1 is MGHRA and CDR2 is YSYEKL in the germline V gene. The CDR3 sequence is 16 residues long. The CDR3, as DNA: TGCGCCAGCAGCCAAGATAGTTCGGCAGTTCGAACTGAAGCTTTCTTT. Translation gives CASSQDSSAVRTEAFF.

The CDR3 bases are TGTGCCAGCAGCTCGTTTTTAGGGACGGACGGTTTCTTGTATACGCAGTATTTT. Translated: CASSSFLGTDGFLYTQYF. The chain carries TRBV5-4 and TRBJ2-3; the D call may be TRBD1 or TRBD2 (5 bases each). Deletions cut 3 bases from V and 7 bases from J, with 27 bases between. Looked up from germline, CDR1 is SGHNT and CDR2 is YYREEE (reference sequence). The CDR3 runs to 18 residues. Using reference TRBV5-4 and TRBJ2-3 for the parts outside the CDR3, the full variable domain is ETGVTQSPTHLIKTRGQQVTLRCSSQSGHNTVSWYQQALGQGPQFIFQYYREEENGRGNFPPRFSGLQFPNYSSELNVNALELDDSALYLCASSSFLGTDGFLYTQYFGPGTRLTVL.

This chain links TRBV4-3 with TRBJ2-3; the match to TRBD2 covers 7 bases. Germline V gene sequence: CDR1 LGHNA, CDR2 YSLEER. The CDR3 runs to 17 residues. The junction had 13 bases not matched to a gene; V was cut back by 1 base and J by 6 bases. The CDR3 here is CASSQGGTSEPGDTQYF. DNA of the CDR3: TGCGCCAGCAGCCAAGGAGGCACTAGCGAGCCCGGTGATACGCAGTATTTT.

V usage is TRBV4-3 and J usage is TRBJ1-3, with 9 bases identical to TRBD1. The CDR3 extends over 18 amino acids. Germline CDR1 is LGHNA and CDR2 is YSLEER. Germline trimming cut 4 bases from V and 0 bases from J; bases unmatched to any gene: 10. CDR3 in DNA: TGCGCCAGCAGCCTCGGGACAGGGAGCGGGTCCTCTGGAAACACCATATATTTT. Amino acid sequence: CASSLGTGSGSSGNTIYF.

This chain joins TRBV4-2 and TRBJ1-2; 7 positions agree with TRBD1. This CDR3 contains 16 residues. V lost 1 base and J lost 4; bases outside the gene matches: 9. The germline gives CDR1 LGHNA, CDR2 YNFKEQ. The CDR3 protein is CASSQGTGVGLYGYTF. In DNA, the CDR3 is TGTGCCAGCAGCCAAGGAACAGGGGTGGGCCTCTATGGCTACACCTTC.

The V and J genes are TRBV9 and TRBJ2-7; 11 bases agree with TRBD1. Germline CDR1 reads SGDLS; CDR2 reads YYNGEE. Trimming took 4 bases from V and 2 from J; bases not matched to a gene: 2. The CDR3 spans 14 residues. The CDR3 is CASSPGQGAYEQYF. DNA of the CDR3: TGTGCCAGCAGCCCGGGACAGGGGGCCTACGAGCAGTACTTC.

A few counts support this clone. The chain has TRBV27 and TRBJ1-2; 8 nucleotides line up with TRBD1. Germline CDR1 is MNHEY and CDR2 is SMNVEV (reference sequence). The CDR3 consists of 13 residues. The junction had 5 bases not matched to a gene; V was cut back by 4 bases and J by 7 bases. The CDR3, as DNA: TGTGCCAGCAGTTGGACAGGGCAAGGTGGCTACACCTTC. Encoded protein: CASSWTGQGGYTF.

This clone has only a few counts. The chain carries TRBV28 and TRBJ2-3, with TRBD2 matching 7 bases. The V gene's germline CDR1 is MDHEN and CDR2 SYDVKM. Germline trimming cut 6 bases from V and 4 bases from J; bases unmatched to any gene: 16. This CDR3 region has 17 residues. As DNA, the CDR3 is TGTGCCAGCAGCACGGCCTTGGGGCTAGCGGACTCAGATACGCAGTATTTT. Translating gives CASSTALGLADSDTQYF.

The V gene is TRBV20-1, the J gene TRBJ1-2, with D possibly TRBD1 on 6 matching bases. Germline assignment: CDR1 DFQATT and CDR2 SNEGSKA (reference sequence). This CDR3 contains 11 residues. The CDR3 is CRKQGYYGYTF. The CDR3 nucleotides read TGCAGGAAACAGGGATACTATGGCTACACCTTC.

The chain employs TRBV28 and TRBJ1-1, with D uncertain. The germline gives CDR1 MDHEN, CDR2 SYDVKM. The V gene lost 3 bases and the J gene lost 1 base, with 9 bases spanning the gap. CDR3 length equals 14 residues. This CDR3 reads CASSFPLENTEAFF. DNA of the CDR3: TGTGCCAGCAGTTTCCCTTTAGAGAACACTGAAGCTTTCTTT.

V and J are TRBV30 and TRBJ2-7, with 7 nucleotides matching TRBD1. Trimming took 5 bases from V and 5 from J; bases not matched to a gene: 0. The CDR3 length is 10 residues. Germline V gives CDR1 GTSNPN, CDR2 SVGIG (reference sequence). CDR3 bases: TGTGCCTGGGGGACAGACGAGCAGTACTTC. Protein product: CAWGTDEQYF.

The chain is built from TRBV9 and TRBJ2-7, with 9 bases aligning to TRBD2. The V gene's germline CDR1 is SGDLS and CDR2 YYNGEE. This CDR3 has 15 residues. Trimming took 4 bases from V and 6 from J; bases not matched to a gene: 11. The CDR3 nucleotides are TGTGCCAGCAGCCCCCGGGTAGCGGGAGAGAGCGAGCAGTACTTC. It codes for CASSPRVAGESEQYF.

The chain couples TRBV5-5 to TRBJ2-3; D uncertain. The CDR3 covers 11 residues. In germline, CDR1 is SGHKS, CDR2 YYEKEE (reference sequence). V was pared by 3 bases and J by 6 bases, with 5 bases between. The CDR3: CASSYGDTQYF. In nucleotides, the CDR3 is TGTGCCAGCAGCTACGGGGATACGCAGTATTTT.